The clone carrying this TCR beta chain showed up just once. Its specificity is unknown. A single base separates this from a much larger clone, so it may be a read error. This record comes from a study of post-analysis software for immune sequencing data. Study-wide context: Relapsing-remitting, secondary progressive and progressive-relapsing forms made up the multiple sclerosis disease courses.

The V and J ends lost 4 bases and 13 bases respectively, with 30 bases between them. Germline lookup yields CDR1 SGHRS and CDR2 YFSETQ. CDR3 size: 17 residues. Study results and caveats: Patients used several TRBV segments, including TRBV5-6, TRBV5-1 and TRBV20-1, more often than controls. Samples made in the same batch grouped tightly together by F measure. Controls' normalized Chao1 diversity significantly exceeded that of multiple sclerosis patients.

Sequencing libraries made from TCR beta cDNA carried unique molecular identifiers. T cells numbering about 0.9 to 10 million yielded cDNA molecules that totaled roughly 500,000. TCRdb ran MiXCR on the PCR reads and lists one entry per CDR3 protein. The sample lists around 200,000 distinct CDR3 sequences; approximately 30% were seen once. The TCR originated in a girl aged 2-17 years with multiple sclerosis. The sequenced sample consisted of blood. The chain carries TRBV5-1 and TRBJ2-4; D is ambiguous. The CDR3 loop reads CASSPPLTGVNSYGQYF. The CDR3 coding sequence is TGCGCCAGCAGCCCCCCCCTGACGGGCGTTAACTCCTACGGGCAGTACTTC. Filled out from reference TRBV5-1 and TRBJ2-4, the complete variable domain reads KAGVTQTPRYLIKTRGQQVTLSCSPISGHRSVSWYQQTPGQGLQFLFEYFSETQRNKGNFPGRFSGRQFSNSRSEMNVSTLELGDSALYLCASSPPLTGVNSYGQYFGAGTRLSVL.